The table lists the clone carrying this T cell receptor beta chain with a count of one. Libraries were prepared by immunoSEQ multiplex PCR; TCRdb keeps only in-frame clonotypes and omits some of them. The sample holds tens of thousands of clones; about 92% are singletons and the top ten take 5.5%. The entry originates in a study of T cell changes during pregnancy in multiple sclerosis. This CDR3 is 15 amino acids long. Germline V gives CDR1 MRHNA, CDR2 SNTAGT. V lost 4 bases and J lost 6, with 15 bases in between. The specimen was CD8+ T cells from peripheral blood mononuclear cells, collected in the third trimester of pregnancy. This sequence originates from a female donor with multiple sclerosis, enrolled in a pregnancy study. The V call is TRBV6-4, the J call TRBJ2-2, with TRBD2 as a possible D gene (6 bases). The CDR3 is CASSGTGLKAGELFF. In nucleotides, the CDR3 is TGTGCCAGCAGTGGAACGGGACTCAAAGCCGGGGAGCTGTTTTTT.